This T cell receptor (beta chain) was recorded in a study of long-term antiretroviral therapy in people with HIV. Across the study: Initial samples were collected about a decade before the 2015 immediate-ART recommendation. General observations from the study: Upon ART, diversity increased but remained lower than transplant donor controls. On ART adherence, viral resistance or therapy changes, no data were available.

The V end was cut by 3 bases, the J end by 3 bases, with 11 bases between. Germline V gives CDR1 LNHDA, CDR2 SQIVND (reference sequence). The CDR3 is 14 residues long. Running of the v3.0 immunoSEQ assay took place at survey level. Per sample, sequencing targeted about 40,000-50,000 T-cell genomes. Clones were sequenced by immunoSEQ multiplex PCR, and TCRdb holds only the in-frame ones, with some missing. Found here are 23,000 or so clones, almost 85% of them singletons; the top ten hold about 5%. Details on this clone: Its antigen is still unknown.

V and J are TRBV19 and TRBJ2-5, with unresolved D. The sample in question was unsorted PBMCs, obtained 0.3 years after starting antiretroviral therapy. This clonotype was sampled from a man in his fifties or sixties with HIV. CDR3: CASSIGPFKETQYF. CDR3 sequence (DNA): TGTGCCAGTAGTATTGGGCCTTTCAAAGAGACCCAGTACTTC.